This passage covers 7 T cell receptor beta chains from one sample sequenced in a study of OX40 agonist ivuxolimab in advanced cancers. TCRdb keeps only in-frame clones here, not all; method: immunoSEQ multiplex PCR. The profile covers 60,000 to 85,000 clones, with nearly 90% appearing a single time and 4% taken by the ten largest. The specimen comprised CD4+ or CD8+ T cells sorted from blood, sampled in a trial of the OX40 agonist ivuxolimab. The receptors were sampled from an adult with an advanced solid tumor such as melanoma, head and neck, liver or kidney cancer.

The J gene is TRBJ2-5, the V gene TRBV10-1; 8 bases map to TRBD2. V gave up 6 bases and J gave up 0 bases; unmatched junction bases: 9. The germline V gene has CDR1 WNHNN and CDR2 SYGVQD (reference sequence). The CDR3 has 16 amino acids. Here the CDR3 DNA reads TGCGCCAGCAGCCCCGGGGGGGCGGGAAACCAAGAGACCCAGTACTTC. It codes for CASSPGGAGNQETQYF.

V gene TRBV5-4 combines with J gene TRBJ2-7; 11 bases align to TRBD2. The CDR3 has 13 residues. In germline, CDR1 is SGHNT, CDR2 YYREEE (reference sequence). After removal of 4 bases from V and 5 bases from J, the junction contained 2 bases not matched to a gene. The CDR3 coding sequence is TGTGCCAGCAGCCCGGGACTAGCGGACGAGCAGTACTTC. This gives the protein CASSPGLADEQYF.

V gene TRBV28 combines with J gene TRBJ2-7, with 13 nucleotides matching TRBD2. There are 16 residues in the CDR3. J lost 5 bases, V lost 6 bases, and 10 bases had no gene match. Germline-derived CDR1 and CDR2 are MDHEN and SYDVKM. CDR3 residues: CASSPWTSGRKDEQYF. For the CDR3, the DNA is TGTGCCAGCAGCCCATGGACTAGCGGGAGAAAAGACGAGCAGTACTTC.

This chain joins TRBV6-1 and TRBJ2-3; no reliable D call. Per germline, CDR1 MNHNS and CDR2 SASEGT. The CDR3 length is 14 residues. V was pared by 1 base and J by 1 base, with 6 bases between. CDR3 loop: CASSEVRRTDTQYF. DNA of the CDR3: TGTGCCAGCAGTGAAGTTCGTCGCACAGATACGCAGTATTTT.

The chain combines TRBV5-1 with TRBJ1-5, with TRBD1 identical over 8 bases. Germline values: CDR1 SGHRS, CDR2 YFSETQ. The CDR3 is 15 residues long. With 5 bases clipped from V and 3 bases from J, the junction kept 7 bases outside the gene matches. CDR3 in amino acids: CASSSGTGDNQPQHF. CDR3 DNA sequence: TGCGCCAGCAGTTCCGGGACAGGCGACAATCAGCCCCAGCATTTT.

This clone has only a few counts. The chain employs TRBV5-1 and TRBJ1-3, with 8 bases lining up with TRBD1. The CDR3 covers 15 residues. Germline V gene lookup returns CDR1 SGHRS and CDR2 YFSETQ. V was clipped by 0 bases and J by 2 bases; unmatched bases: 1. CDR3 protein: CASSLAQGAGNTIYF. CDR3 nucleotides: TGCGCCAGCAGCTTGGCACAGGGGGCTGGAAACACCATATATTTT.

The V call is TRBV4-1, the J call TRBJ1-2, with 8 bases matching TRBD1. The trim removed 3 bases at V and 4 bases at J, leaving 7 bases unmatched. The CDR3 is 15 amino acids. Germline V gene sequence: CDR1 MGHRA, CDR2 YSYEKL. The CDR3 loop reads CASSQGDRSFYGYTF. CDR3 sequence (DNA): TGCGCCAGCAGCCAGGGGGACAGGAGCTTCTATGGCTACACCTTC.